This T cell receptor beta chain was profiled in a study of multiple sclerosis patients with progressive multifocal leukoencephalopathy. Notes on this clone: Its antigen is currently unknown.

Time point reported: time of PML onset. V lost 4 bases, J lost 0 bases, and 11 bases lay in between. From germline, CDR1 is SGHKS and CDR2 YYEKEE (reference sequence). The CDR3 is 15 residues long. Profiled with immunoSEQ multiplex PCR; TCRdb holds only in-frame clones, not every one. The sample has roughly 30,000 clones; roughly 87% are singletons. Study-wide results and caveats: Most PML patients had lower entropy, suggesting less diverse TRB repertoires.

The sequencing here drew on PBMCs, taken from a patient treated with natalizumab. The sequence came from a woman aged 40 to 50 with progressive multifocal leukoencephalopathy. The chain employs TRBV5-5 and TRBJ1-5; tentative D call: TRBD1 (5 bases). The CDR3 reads CASSRDGTSNQPQHF. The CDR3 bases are TGTGCCAGCAGCAGGGACGGTACTAGCAATCAGCCCCAGCATTTT.